The clone carrying this TCR beta chain has only a few counts. The antigen remains unidentified. The assay was immunoSEQ multiplex PCR, and TCRdb's table has in-frame clones only and misses some. The table includes approximately 71,000 clones, roughly 93% detected once. The data are from a study of lymphopenia after photon versus proton radiotherapy. Findings and caveats of the study: Proton therapy kept repertoires fairly stable, unlike photons, which gained effector/memory cells. Authors raise, but do not show, better survival with proton therapy. After lymphocyte nadir, photon-treated repertoires showed oligoclonal expansion, especially CD8+ Temra.

The germline V gene encodes CDR1 SGDLS and CDR2 YYNGEE. The V end lost 4 bases, the J end lost 2 bases, and 13 bases lay between the germline ends. The CDR3 covers 14 residues. Sequenced material: peripheral blood, taken from a patient treated with photon-based radiotherapy. The receptor was derived from a woman between 65 and 79 years old with pancreatic cancer. This chain connects TRBV9 to TRBJ2-7, with D perhaps TRBD1 (6 bases). CDR3: CASSPHREPYEQYF. The CDR3 nucleotides are TGTGCCAGCAGCCCTCACAGGGAACCCTACGAGCAGTACTTC.